The 13 T cell receptor beta chains reported below all come from one sample, sequenced in a study of OX40 agonist ivuxolimab in advanced cancers. Libraries came from the immunoSEQ multiplex PCR assay. TCRdb carries this immuneACCESS record with in-frame sequences only. Its versions omit some clonotypes, under half of them owing to an unresolved V gene in the studies checked, with the rest unexplained. Within this sample are fewer than 85,000 clones, with approximately 78% of them counted one time only. Together, the top ten hold less than 7.5% of the sample. The sequences come from CD4+ or CD8+ T cells sorted from blood, collected in a trial of the OX40 agonist ivuxolimab. The receptors come from an adult with an advanced solid tumor such as melanoma, head and neck, liver or kidney cancer.

The chain couples TRBV4-1 to TRBJ1-4, with no clear D. V was trimmed by 4 bases and J by 1 base, leaving 19 bases between them. The CDR3 runs 18 residues. Germline V gene lookup returns CDR1 MGHRA and CDR2 YSYEKL. This chain's CDR3 is CASSLSPVTPVTNEKLFF. The CDR3 DNA reads TGCGCCAGCAGCCTATCACCTGTGACACCAGTAACTAATGAAAAACTGTTTTTT.

This clone was observed a handful of times. The chain combines TRBV19 with TRBJ1-6; D possibly corresponds to TRBD1 (5 bases). Germline CDR1 and CDR2: LNHDA and SQIVND (reference sequence). Trimming removed 4 bases at V and 7 bases at J, with 11 bases between. The CDR3 has 14 residues. This chain's CDR3 is CASSNRDLNSPLHF. In nucleotides, the CDR3 is TGTGCCAGTAGTAACCGGGACCTCAATTCACCCCTCCACTTT.

This chain connects TRBV7-2 to TRBJ2-5, with D tentatively TRBD1 (5 bases). This CDR3 has 13 residues. Germline lookup yields CDR1 SGHTA and CDR2 FQGNSA. V dropped 5 bases and J dropped 5 bases, with 12 bases sitting between them. The CDR3 loop reads CASSDQGGETQYF. The CDR3 DNA reads TGTGCCAGCAGCGACCAGGGTGGGGAGACCCAGTACTTC.

The V gene is TRBV5-4, the J gene TRBJ1-1; D is undetermined. V lost 4 bases, J lost 3 bases, and 19 bases lay in between. This CDR3 contains 16 residues. Germline loops: CDR1 SGHNT, CDR2 YYREEE (reference sequence). CDR3 protein: CASSPLTGSRDTEAFF. The CDR3 nucleotides read TGTGCCAGCAGCCCCCTCACGGGGTCACGGGACACTGAAGCTTTCTTT.

The chain carries TRBV18 and TRBJ1-1; no definite D call. V lost 5 bases, J lost 3 bases, and 10 bases lay in between. Germline CDR1 KGHSH, CDR2 LQKENI. This CDR3 contains 13 residues. The CDR3 DNA is TGTGCCAGCTCAACTCTGGCGGACACTGAAGCTTTCTTT. Amino acids: CASSTLADTEAFF.

This chain uses TRBV19 with TRBJ1-1; possibly TRBD1 for D (5 bases). The germline V gene has CDR1 LNHDA and CDR2 SQIVND (reference sequence). Trimming took off 5 bases at V and 5 bases at J, with 21 bases between the two ends. CDR3 size: 16 residues. In nucleotides, the CDR3 is TGTGCCAGTAGTCCAGGGATAACGGGCCCGGGTACTGAAGCTTTCTTT. Translating it yields CASSPGITGPGTEAFF.

The rearrangement uses TRBV19 and TRBJ1-5, with 9 bases fitting TRBD1. Germline loops: CDR1 LNHDA, CDR2 SQIVND (reference sequence). CDR3 length equals 13 residues. V shed 11 bases, J shed 6 bases, and the junction held 8 bases outside the gene matches. The CDR3 coding sequence is TGTGCCGGGGGACAGGGTATAGGTCAGCCCCAGCATTTT. Translation: CAGGQGIGQPQHF.

This clone was counted once. The chain carries TRBV4-1 and TRBJ2-5; D gene ambiguous. Germline CDR1 MGHRA, CDR2 YSYEKL. Trimming removed 3 bases from V and 7 bases from J, with 9 bases in between. The CDR3 loop spans 12 amino acids. The CDR3 is CASSQLGGTQYF. CDR3 in DNA: TGCGCCAGCAGCCAGCTGGGTGGGACCCAGTACTTC.

DNA of the CDR3: TGTGCCAGCAGTTTATGGGCAGACTACGAGCAGTACTTC. Amino acids: CASSLWADYEQYF. The chain uses TRBV27 and TRBJ2-7; D not resolved. V lost 1 base and J lost 3, with 7 bases in between. This CDR3 region has 13 residues. Germline CDR1 MNHEY, CDR2 SMNVEV (reference sequence).

The V gene is TRBV6-6, the J gene TRBJ1-5; unclear D gene. The CDR3 runs 15 residues. Germline CDR1 reads MNHNY; CDR2 reads SVGAGI (reference sequence). Trimming pared 6 bases from V and 0 bases from J, leaving 12 bases between. CDR3 sequence (DNA): TGTGCCAGCAGCTCTAAGTACCTTAGCAATCAGCCCCAGCATTTT. Amino acid sequence: CASSSKYLSNQPQHF.

This chain links TRBV5-1 with TRBJ2-7; the D gene is possibly TRBD1 (5 bases). Germline V gene sequence: CDR1 SGHRS, CDR2 YFSETQ. CDR3 length: 13 amino acids. Deletions cut 2 bases from V and 8 bases from J, with 14 bases between. CDR3 nucleotide sequence: TGCGCCAGCAGCTTAGGGTCGGACACGCAGCAGTACTTC. Translation: CASSLGSDTQQYF.

The chain carries TRBV30 and TRBJ1-5; maybe TRBD1 (6 bases). Germline assignment: CDR1 GTSNPN and CDR2 SVGIG (reference sequence). V lost 5 bases, J lost 0 bases, and 17 bases lay in between. The CDR3 runs to 16 residues. The CDR3 coding sequence is TGTGCCTGGCGAGGGAGGGGGTTAAATAGCAATCAGCCCCAGCATTTT. It specifies CAWRGRGLNSNQPQHF.

The chain joins TRBV9 to TRBJ2-5; 7 bases line up with TRBD1. The germline gives CDR1 SGDLS, CDR2 YYNGEE. The V segment lost 0 bases and the J segment 0 bases; nucleotides outside the gene matches: 2. The length of the CDR3 is 15 residues. This CDR3 is CASSVEGTDQETQYF. CDR3 nucleotide sequence: TGTGCCAGCAGCGTAGAAGGGACAGACCAAGAGACCCAGTACTTC.